These 12 T cell receptor beta chains came from one sample sequenced in a study of T cell repertoires in cytomegalovirus infection. MiXCR, run by TCRdb on the reads, gives a single entry per CDR3 protein. This table has 450,000 to 600,000 distinct CDR3 sequences, 30% to 40% appearing once. Their cognate antigens are unknown. Sequencing used cultured PBMCs, obtained from culture after CMV antigen stimulation. The origin of the receptors is a human donor in good health (CMV status not recorded). Some clones in this sample may be carry-over from other donors' samples.

The chain combines TRBV18 with TRBJ2-1; 9 nucleotides line up with TRBD2. The CDR3 has 21 amino acids. Unmatched junction bases numbered 20, after V lost 0 bases and J lost 5 bases. The germline V gene encodes CDR1 KGHSH and CDR2 LQKENI. CDR3 sequence: CASSPPARGTSPQLLNNEQFF. The CDR3 coding sequence is TGTGCCAGCTCACCACCGGCCCGAGGGACTAGCCCCCAATTACTGAACAATGAGCAGTTCTTC.

The chain recombines TRBV4-2 with TRBJ2-7, with D perhaps being TRBD1 or TRBD2 (5 bases each). The CDR3 is 18 amino acids. V lost 0 bases, J lost 2 bases, and 20 bases lay in between. Germline loops: CDR1 LGHNA, CDR2 YNFKEQ. The CDR3 coding sequence is TGTGCCAGCAGCCAAGAGGGGCGTCGGGGTATCCCCCCCTACGAGCAGTACTTC. Encoded protein: CASSQEGRRGIPPYEQYF.

This clonotype was recorded many times. The V call is TRBV7-2, the J call TRBJ2-7; 9 nucleotides agree with TRBD2. The length of the CDR3 is 15 residues. Germline CDR1 and CDR2: SGHTA and FQGNSA. V lost 1 base and J lost 5; bases outside the gene matches: 6. Here the CDR3 DNA reads TGTGCCAGCAGCTTAGTGGCGGGAGGGCCTAACGAGCAGTACTTC. As protein: CASSLVAGGPNEQYF.

This clonotype turned up a few times. V is TRBV6-6 and J is TRBJ2-1; no clear D. Germline V CDR1 and CDR2: MNHNY, SVGAGI (reference sequence). V was pared by 7 bases and J by 4 bases, with 14 bases between. The CDR3 is 14 amino acids. The CDR3 is CASNSLGYYNEQFF. CDR3 DNA sequence: TGTGCCAGCAACTCCCTAGGCTATTACAATGAGCAGTTCTTC.

There are a few counts of this clonotype. The chain carries TRBV6-1 and TRBJ1-5; D might be TRBD1 (6 bases). The CDR3 is 16 amino acids. V lost 5 bases to trimming and J lost 7 bases, with 21 bases between them. Looked up from germline, CDR1 is MNHNS and CDR2 is SASEGT. CDR3 nucleotides: TGTGCCAGCAGTTATTCCCAATCGGGGGCCGGGCAGCCCCAGCATTTT. Its translation: CASSYSQSGAGQPQHF.

The chain is built from TRBV28 and TRBJ1-4; D unclear. The CDR3 length is 13 residues. V was shortened by 2 bases and J by 6 bases, with 7 bases between the two germline ends. CDR1 and CDR2 from the germline V gene are MDHEN and SYDVKM. In DNA form, the CDR3 reads TGTGCCAGCAGTTTACAGGAGCATGAAAAACTGTTTTTT. Its protein is CASSLQEHEKLFF.

The rearrangement uses TRBV11-3 and TRBJ1-1; D possibly corresponds to TRBD1 (5 bases). The CDR3 has 17 amino acids. The ends were cut back, 0 bases at V and 3 bases at J, with 17 bases in the middle. Germline V CDR1 and CDR2: SGHNT, YENEEA. The CDR3 region has the DNA TGTGCCAGCAGCTTAGATCGGGGATGGGGGGGGTACACTGAAGCTTTCTTT. It is translated as CASSLDRGWGGYTEAFF.

This clonotype was seen a handful of times. The rearrangement links TRBV7-9 to TRBJ1-1; the D gene is possibly TRBD1 (6 bases). This CDR3 is built from 12 residues. Trimming shortened V by 9 bases and J by 6 bases, and 14 bases separated the two germline ends. Per germline, CDR1 SEHNR and CDR2 FQNEAQ (reference sequence). CDR3 sequence reads: CASKQGTSEAFF. The CDR3 DNA follows: TGTGCCAGTAAACAGGGAACCTCTGAAGCTTTCTTT.

This clonotype rates as medium-sized. The chain couples TRBV5-4 to TRBJ2-1, with TRBD2 identical over 9 bases. Germline lookup yields CDR1 SGHNT and CDR2 YYREEE (reference sequence). J gave up 6 bases and V 4 bases, and 8 bases lay outside the gene matches. CDR3 size: 15 residues. CDR3 nucleotide sequence: TGTGCCAGCAGCCCTAGACTAGCGGACTTCAATGAGCAGTTCTTC. Translated: CASSPRLADFNEQFF.

The rearrangement joins TRBV7-8 to TRBJ1-2, with D unresolved. This CDR3 spans 11 amino acids. Per the germline V gene, CDR1 is SGHVS and CDR2 is FQNEAQ. Trimming cost V 3 bases and J 8 bases, with 7 bases left between them. CDR3 nucleotides: TGTGCCAGCAGCTTGATTTCGGGCTACACCTTC. Amino acid sequence: CASSLISGYTF.

This CDR3 is CASSRGPMTDLTGELFF. Written as DNA, the CDR3 is TGCGCCAGCAGCCGTGGGCCTATGACAGACCTGACCGGGGAGCTGTTTTTT. V gene TRBV4-1 combines with J gene TRBJ2-2, with D possibly TRBD1 on 5 matching bases. This CDR3 comprises 17 residues. Germline CDR1 reads MGHRA; CDR2 reads YSYEKL. Deletions cut 4 bases from V and 5 bases from J, with 20 bases between.

The sample holds a few counts of this clonotype. The chain has TRBV27 and TRBJ2-2; D is perhaps TRBD2 (5 bases). The CDR3 consists of 15 residues. V was pared by 8 bases and J by 1 base, with 14 bases between. Germline CDR1 is MNHEY and CDR2 is SMNVEV (reference sequence). The CDR3 coding sequence is TGTGCCAGCGGCCCAAGGACTGGGAACACCGGGGAGCTGTTTTTT. This sequence encodes CASGPRTGNTGELFF.